This TCR beta chain stems from a study of blood T cell repertoires in COVID-19. The overall study: Specimens from acute and convalescent COVID-19 originated in the United States, Italy and Spain.

Here immunoSEQ multiplex PCR was the method, and the copy in TCRdb shows in-frame clones only, minus some. The data hold around 110,000 clones, with approximately 80% observed a single time. The CDR3 has 14 residues. Germline V gives CDR1 MNHEY, CDR2 SVGAGI. The V end lost 7 bases, the J end lost 0 bases, and 11 bases lay between the germline ends. The sequence was collected from a man aged 80 or over with COVID-19, enrolled during active disease. The chain carries TRBV6-5 and TRBJ2-3, with a possible D match to TRBD1 (6 bases). The sequencing input was peripheral blood. The CDR3 nucleotides are TGTGCCAGCATTACAGGGTCTAGCACAGATACGCAGTATTTT. Encoded protein: CASITGSSTDTQYF.